Sequencing of this T cell receptor (beta chain) was carried out in a study of OX40 agonist ivuxolimab in advanced cancers. Study-wide background: Patients were dosed intravenously with ivuxolimab at 0.01 to 10 mg/kg every 2 weeks. Notes on the study in general: Relative to CD4+ cells, CD8+ T cells on average had more expanded clones. With doses of 0.1-3.0 mg/kg, partial responders showed among the lowest clonal expansion.

Trimming at V came to 4 bases and at J to 4 bases, leaving 3 bases not matched to a gene. Germline CDR1 reads MNHEY; CDR2 reads SMNVEV (reference sequence). The CDR3 covers 16 residues. For this clone: Its antigen is unknown.

Using immunoSEQ multiplex PCR, the repertoire was profiled, and TCRdb retains in-frame clones only, with some absent. The sample holds more than 10,000 clones; 79% are singletons and the top ten take nearly 40%. The chain joins TRBV27 to TRBJ2-1, with 14 bases aligning to TRBD2. This receptor was taken from an adult with an advanced solid tumor such as melanoma, head and neck, liver or kidney cancer. The sample here was CD4+ or CD8+ T cells sorted from blood, taken in a trial of the OX40 agonist ivuxolimab. The CDR3 coding sequence is TGTGCCAGCAGTTGGACTAGCGGGGGGCGGTACAATGAGCAGTTCTTC. Protein product: CASSWTSGGRYNEQFF.